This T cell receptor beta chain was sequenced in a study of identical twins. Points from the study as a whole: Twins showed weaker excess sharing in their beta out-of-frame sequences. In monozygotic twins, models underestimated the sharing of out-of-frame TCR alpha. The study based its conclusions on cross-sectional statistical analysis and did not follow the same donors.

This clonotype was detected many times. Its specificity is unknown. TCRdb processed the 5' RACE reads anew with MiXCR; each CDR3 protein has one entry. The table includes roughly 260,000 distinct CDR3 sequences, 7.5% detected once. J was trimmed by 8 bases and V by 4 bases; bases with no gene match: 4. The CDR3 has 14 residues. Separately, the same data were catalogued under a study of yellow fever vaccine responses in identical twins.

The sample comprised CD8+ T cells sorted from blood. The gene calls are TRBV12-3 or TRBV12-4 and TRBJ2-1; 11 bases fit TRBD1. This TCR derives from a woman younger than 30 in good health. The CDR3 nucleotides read TGTGCCAGCAGTTCCGGACAGGGGGCCGATGAGCAGTTCTTC. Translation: CASSSGQGADEQFF.